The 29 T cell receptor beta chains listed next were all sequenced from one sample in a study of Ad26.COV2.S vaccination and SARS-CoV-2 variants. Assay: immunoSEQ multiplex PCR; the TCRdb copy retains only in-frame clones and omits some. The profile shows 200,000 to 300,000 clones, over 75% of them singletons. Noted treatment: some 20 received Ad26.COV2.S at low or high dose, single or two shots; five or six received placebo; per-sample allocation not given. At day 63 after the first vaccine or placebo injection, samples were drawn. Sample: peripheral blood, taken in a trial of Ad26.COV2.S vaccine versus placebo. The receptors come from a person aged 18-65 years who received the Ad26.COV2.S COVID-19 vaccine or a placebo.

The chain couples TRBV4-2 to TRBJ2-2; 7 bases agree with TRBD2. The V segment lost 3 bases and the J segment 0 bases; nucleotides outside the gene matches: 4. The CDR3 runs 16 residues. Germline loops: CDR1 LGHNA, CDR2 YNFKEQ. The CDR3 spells CASSHLGRANTGELFF. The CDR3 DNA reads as TGTGCCAGCAGCCATCTTGGGAGGGCGAACACCGGGGAGCTGTTTTTT.

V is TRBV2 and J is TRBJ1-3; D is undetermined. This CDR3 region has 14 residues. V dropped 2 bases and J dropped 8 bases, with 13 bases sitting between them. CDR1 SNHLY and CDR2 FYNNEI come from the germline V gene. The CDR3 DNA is TGTGCCAGCAGTGAATCGTCGGGGTCCCACACCATATATTTT. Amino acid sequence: CASSESSGSHTIYF.

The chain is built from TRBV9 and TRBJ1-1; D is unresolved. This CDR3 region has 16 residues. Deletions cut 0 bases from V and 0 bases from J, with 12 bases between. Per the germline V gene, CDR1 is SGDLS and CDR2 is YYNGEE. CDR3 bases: TGTGCCAGCAGCGTAGCTGTAGGAAGCATGAACACTGAAGCTTTCTTT. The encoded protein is CASSVAVGSMNTEAFF.

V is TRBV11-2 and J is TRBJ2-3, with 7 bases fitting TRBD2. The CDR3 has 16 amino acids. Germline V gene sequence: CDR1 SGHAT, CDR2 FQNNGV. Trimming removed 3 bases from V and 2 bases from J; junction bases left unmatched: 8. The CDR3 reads CASSLGRGELTDTQYF. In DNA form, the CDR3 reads TGTGCCAGCAGCTTGGGGAGGGGCGAACTCACAGATACGCAGTATTTT.

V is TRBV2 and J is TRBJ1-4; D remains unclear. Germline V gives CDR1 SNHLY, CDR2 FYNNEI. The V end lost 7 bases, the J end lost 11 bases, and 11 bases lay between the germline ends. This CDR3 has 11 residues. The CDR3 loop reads CASINSSKLFF. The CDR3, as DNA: TGTGCCAGCATTAACAGCAGTAAACTGTTTTTT. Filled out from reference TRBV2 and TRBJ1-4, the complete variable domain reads EPEVTQTPSHQVTQMGQEVILRCVPISNHLYFYWYRQILGQKVEFLVSFYNNEISEKSEIFDDQFSVERPDGSNFTLKIRSTKLEDSAMYFCASINSSKLFFGSGTQLSVL.

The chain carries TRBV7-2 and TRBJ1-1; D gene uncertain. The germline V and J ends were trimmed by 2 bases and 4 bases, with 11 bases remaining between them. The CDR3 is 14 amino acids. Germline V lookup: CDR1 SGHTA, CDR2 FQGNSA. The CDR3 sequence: CASSLRALPTEAFF. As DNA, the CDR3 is TGTGCCAGCAGCTTAAGGGCATTACCCACTGAAGCTTTCTTT. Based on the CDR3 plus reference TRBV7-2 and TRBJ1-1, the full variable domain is GAGVSQSPSNKVTEKGKDVELRCDPISGHTALYWYRQSLGQGLEFLIYFQGNSAPDKSGLPSDRFSAERTGGSVSTLTIQRTQQEDSAVYLCASSLRALPTEAFFGQGTRLTVV.

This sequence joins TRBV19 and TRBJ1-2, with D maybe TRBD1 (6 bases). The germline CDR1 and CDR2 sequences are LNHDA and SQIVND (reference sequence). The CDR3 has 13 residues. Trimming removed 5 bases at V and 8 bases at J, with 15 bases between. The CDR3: CASSEQGFGGYTF. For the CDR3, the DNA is TGTGCCAGTAGTGAACAGGGTTTCGGCGGCTACACCTTC.

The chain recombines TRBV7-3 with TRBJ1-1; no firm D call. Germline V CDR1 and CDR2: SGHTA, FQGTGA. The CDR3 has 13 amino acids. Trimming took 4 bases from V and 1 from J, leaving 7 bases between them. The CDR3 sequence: CASSSSTNTEAFF. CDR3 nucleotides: TGTGCCAGCAGCTCCTCAACGAACACTGAAGCTTTCTTT.

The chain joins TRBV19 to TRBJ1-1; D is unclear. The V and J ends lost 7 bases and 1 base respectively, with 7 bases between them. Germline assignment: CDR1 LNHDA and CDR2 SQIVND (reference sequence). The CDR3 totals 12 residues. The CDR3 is CASNLGNTEAFF. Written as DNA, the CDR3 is TGTGCCAGTAATCTAGGGAACACTGAAGCTTTCTTT.

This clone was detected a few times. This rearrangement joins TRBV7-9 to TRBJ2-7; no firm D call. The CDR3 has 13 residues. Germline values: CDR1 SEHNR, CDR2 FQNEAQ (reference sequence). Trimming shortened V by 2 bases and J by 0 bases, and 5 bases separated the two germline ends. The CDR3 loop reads CASSLSASYEQYF. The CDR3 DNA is TGTGCCAGCAGCTTAAGTGCCTCCTACGAGCAGTACTTC.

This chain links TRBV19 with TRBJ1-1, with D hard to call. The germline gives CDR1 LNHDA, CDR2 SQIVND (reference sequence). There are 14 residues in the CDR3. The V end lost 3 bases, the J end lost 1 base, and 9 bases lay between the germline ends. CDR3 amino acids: CASSMRKENTEAFF. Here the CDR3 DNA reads TGTGCCAGTAGTATGAGGAAGGAGAACACTGAAGCTTTCTTT.

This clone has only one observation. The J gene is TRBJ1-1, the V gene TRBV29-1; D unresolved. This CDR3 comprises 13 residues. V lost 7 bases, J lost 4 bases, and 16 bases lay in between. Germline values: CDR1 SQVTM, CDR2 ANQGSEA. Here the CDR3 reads CSAERVGSTEAFF. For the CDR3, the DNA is TGCAGCGCCGAACGGGTGGGAAGCACTGAAGCTTTCTTT.

CDR3 in amino acids: CASSKPSGGRTDTQYF. CDR3 bases: TGTGCCAGCAGCAAACCCAGCGGGGGCCGCACAGATACGCAGTATTTT. The V call is TRBV6-2 or TRBV6-3, the J call TRBJ2-3; 8 positions match TRBD2. The CDR3 spans 16 residues. The V segment lost 6 bases and the J segment 1 base; nucleotides outside the gene matches: 9. Germline loops: CDR1 MNHEY, CDR2 SVGEGT.

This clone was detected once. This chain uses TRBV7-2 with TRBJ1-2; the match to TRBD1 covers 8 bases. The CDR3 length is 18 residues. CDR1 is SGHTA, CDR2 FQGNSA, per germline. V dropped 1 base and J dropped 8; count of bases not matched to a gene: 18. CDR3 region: CASSLGEAQGGPQRGYTF. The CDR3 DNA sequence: TGTGCCAGCAGCTTAGGCGAGGCACAGGGGGGGCCCCAACGAGGCTACACCTTC.

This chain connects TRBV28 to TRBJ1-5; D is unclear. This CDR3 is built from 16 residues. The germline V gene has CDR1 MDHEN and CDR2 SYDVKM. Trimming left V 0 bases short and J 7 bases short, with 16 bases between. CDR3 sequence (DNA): TGTGCCAGCAGTTTATGGGAGGGAGACCCCCCCCAGCCCCAGCATTTT. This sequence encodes CASSLWEGDPPQPQHF.

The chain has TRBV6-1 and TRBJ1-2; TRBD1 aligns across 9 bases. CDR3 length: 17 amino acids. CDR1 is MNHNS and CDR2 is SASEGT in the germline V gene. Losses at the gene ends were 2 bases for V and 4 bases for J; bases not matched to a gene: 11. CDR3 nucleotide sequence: TGTGCCAGCAGTGAAAGTGAGGGGACAGGGATTCCCTATGGCTACACCTTC. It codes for CASSESEGTGIPYGYTF.

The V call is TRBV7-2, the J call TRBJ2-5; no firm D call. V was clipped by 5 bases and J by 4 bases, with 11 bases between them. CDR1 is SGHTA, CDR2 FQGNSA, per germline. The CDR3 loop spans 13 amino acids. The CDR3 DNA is TGTGCCAGCAGCGCCGGATGGGGAGAGACCCAGTACTTC. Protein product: CASSAGWGETQYF.

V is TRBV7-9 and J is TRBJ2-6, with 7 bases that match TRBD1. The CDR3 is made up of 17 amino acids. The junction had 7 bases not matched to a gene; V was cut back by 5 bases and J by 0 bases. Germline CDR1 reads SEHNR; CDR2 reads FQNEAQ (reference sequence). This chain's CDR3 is CASSTTGFTSGANVLTF. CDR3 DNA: TGTGCCAGCAGCACGACAGGGTTCACCTCTGGGGCCAACGTCCTGACTTTC.

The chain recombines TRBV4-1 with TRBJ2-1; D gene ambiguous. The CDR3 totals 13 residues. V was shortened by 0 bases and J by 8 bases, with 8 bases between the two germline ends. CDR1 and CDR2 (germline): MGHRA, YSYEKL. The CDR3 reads CASSQDGRYEQFF. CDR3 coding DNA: TGCGCCAGCAGCCAAGATGGGCGTTATGAGCAGTTCTTC.

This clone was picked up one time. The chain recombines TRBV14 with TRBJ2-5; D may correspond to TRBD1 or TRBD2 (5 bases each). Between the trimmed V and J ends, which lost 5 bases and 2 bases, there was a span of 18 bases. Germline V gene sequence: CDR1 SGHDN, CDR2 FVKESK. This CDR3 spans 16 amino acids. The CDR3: CASSWCKAGGQETQYF. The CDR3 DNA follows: TGTGCCAGCAGCTGGTGTAAGGCTGGGGGACAAGAGACCCAGTACTTC.

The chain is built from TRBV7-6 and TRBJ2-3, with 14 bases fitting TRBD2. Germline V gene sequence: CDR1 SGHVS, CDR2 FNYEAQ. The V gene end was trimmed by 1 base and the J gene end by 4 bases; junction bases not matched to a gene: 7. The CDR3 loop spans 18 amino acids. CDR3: CASSLGTSGRMKADTQYF. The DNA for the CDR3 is TGTGCCAGCAGCTTAGGGACTAGCGGGAGGATGAAAGCAGATACGCAGTATTTT.

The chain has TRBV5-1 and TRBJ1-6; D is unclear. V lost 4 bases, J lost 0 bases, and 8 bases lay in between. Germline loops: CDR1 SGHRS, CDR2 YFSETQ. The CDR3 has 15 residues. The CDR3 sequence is CASSTTSSYNSPLHF. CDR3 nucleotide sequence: TGCGCCAGCAGCACGACCAGCTCCTATAATTCACCCCTCCACTTT.

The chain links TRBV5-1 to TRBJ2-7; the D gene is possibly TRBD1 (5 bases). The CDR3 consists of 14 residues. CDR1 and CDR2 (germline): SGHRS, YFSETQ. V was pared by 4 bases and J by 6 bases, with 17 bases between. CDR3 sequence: CASSRIQGISEQYF. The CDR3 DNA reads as TGCGCCAGCAGCCGAATTCAGGGAATTAGCGAGCAGTACTTC.

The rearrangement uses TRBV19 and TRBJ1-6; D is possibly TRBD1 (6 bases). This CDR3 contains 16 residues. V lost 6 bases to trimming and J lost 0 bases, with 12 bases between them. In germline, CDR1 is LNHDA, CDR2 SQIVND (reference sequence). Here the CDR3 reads CASSVQGSSYNSPLHF. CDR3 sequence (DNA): TGTGCCAGTAGCGTCCAGGGGAGCTCCTATAATTCACCCCTCCACTTT.

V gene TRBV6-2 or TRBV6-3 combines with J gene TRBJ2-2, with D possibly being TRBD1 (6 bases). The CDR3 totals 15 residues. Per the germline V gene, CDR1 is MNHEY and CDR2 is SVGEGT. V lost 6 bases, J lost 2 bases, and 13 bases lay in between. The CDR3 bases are TGTGCCAGCAGCCGGCCGGGACATAACACCGGGGAGCTGTTTTTT. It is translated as CASSRPGHNTGELFF.

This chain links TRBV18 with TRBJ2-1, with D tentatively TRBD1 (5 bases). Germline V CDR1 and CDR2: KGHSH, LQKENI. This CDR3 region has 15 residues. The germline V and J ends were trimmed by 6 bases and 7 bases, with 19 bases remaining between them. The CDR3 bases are TGTGCCAGCTCCTTAACCCAGGGAACTTGGAATGAGCAGTTCTTC. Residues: CASSLTQGTWNEQFF.

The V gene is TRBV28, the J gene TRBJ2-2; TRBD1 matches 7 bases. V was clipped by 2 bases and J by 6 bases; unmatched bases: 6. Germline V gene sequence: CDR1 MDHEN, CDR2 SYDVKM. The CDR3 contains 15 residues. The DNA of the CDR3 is TGTGCCAGCAGTTTAACGGGACAGTTTCCCGGGGAGCTGTTTTTT. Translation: CASSLTGQFPGELFF.

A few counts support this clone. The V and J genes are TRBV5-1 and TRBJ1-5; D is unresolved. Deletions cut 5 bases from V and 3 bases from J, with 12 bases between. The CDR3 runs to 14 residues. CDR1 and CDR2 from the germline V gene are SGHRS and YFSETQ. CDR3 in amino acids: CASSLPGPNQPQHF. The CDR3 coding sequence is TGCGCCAGCAGTTTGCCGGGTCCCAATCAGCCCCAGCATTTT.

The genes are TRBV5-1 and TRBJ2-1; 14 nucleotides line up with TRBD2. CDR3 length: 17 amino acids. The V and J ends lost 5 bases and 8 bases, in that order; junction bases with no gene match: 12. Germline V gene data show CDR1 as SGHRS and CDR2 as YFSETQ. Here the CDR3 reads CASRGLAGGGFLDEQFF. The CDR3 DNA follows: TGCGCCAGCAGAGGACTAGCGGGGGGTGGATTTCTCGATGAGCAGTTCTTC. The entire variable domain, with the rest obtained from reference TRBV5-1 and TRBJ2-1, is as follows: KAGVTQTPRYLIKTRGQQVTLSCSPISGHRSVSWYQQTPGQGLQFLFEYFSETQRNKGNFPGRFSGRQFSNSRSEMNVSTLELGDSALYLCASRGLAGGGFLDEQFFGPGTRLTVL.